The 8 T cell receptor beta chains reported below all come from one sample, sequenced in a study of early T cells in non-severe SARS-CoV-2 infection. TCRdb reprocessed the 5' RACE reads via MiXCR and lists one record per CDR3 protein. This sample has 45,000 to 55,000 distinct CDR3 sequences, with roughly 6.5% found just once. Sample: whole blood. The receptors were sampled from an adult who was a healthcare worker with PCR-confirmed SARS-CoV-2 infection or an uninfected control (not recorded which).

This clonotype has a handful of counts. V is TRBV7-9 and J is TRBJ2-5; TRBD1 matches 10 bases. CDR3 size: 16 residues. CDR1 is SEHNR, CDR2 FQNEAQ, per germline (reference sequence). V lost 1 base and J lost 1; bases outside the gene matches: 3. CDR3 in amino acids: CASSLGDRGRQETQYF. CDR3 sequence (DNA): TGTGCCAGCAGCTTAGGGGACAGGGGCCGCCAAGAGACCCAGTACTTC.

This sequence joins TRBV12-3 or TRBV12-4 and TRBJ2-3; perhaps TRBD1 as D (6 bases). The CDR3 runs 16 residues. The germline V and J ends were trimmed by 6 bases and 0 bases, with 16 bases remaining between them. The CDR3 DNA is TGTGCCAGCAGGCCTACCGGGACACGGAGCACAGATACGCAGTATTTT. This sequence encodes CASRPTGTRSTDTQYF.

V is TRBV12-3 or TRBV12-4 and J is TRBJ1-1; D remains unclear. The CDR3 extends over 13 amino acids. Trimming pared 1 base from V and 1 base from J, leaving 4 bases between. The CDR3 nucleotides are TGTGCCAGCAGTTTAGTGCAGAACACTGAAGCTTTCTTT. Translated, it gives CASSLVQNTEAFF.

In this sample, this clonotype turned up many times. This sequence joins TRBV20-1 and TRBJ1-5, with TRBD1 identical over 8 bases. Germline values: CDR1 DFQATT, CDR2 SNEGSKA (reference sequence). CDR3 length equals 15 residues. V gave up 5 bases and J gave up 4 bases; unmatched junction bases: 10. CDR3 amino acids: CSAPRRDRLNQPQHF. The CDR3 nucleotides are TGCAGTGCTCCCCGACGGGACAGGCTGAATCAGCCCCAGCATTTT.

The chain is built from TRBV7-2 and TRBJ2-4, with 8 positions matching TRBD1. The CDR3 totals 14 residues. Germline values: CDR1 SGHTA, CDR2 FQGNSA. With 2 bases clipped from V and 8 bases from J, the junction kept 5 bases outside the gene matches. In DNA, the CDR3 is TGTGCCAGCAGCTTACAGGGGGCATGGGACATTCAGTACTTC. It translates to CASSLQGAWDIQYF. Full variable domain (rest looked up from reference TRBV7-2 and TRBJ2-4): GAGVSQSPSNKVTEKGKDVELRCDPISGHTALYWYRQSLGQGLEFLIYFQGNSAPDKSGLPSDRFSAERTGGSVSTLTIQRTQQEDSAVYLCASSLQGAWDIQYFGAGTRLSVL.

This clonotype was picked up many times. The chain recombines TRBV9 with TRBJ1-2, with D perhaps matching TRBD1 (5 bases). Trimming removed 3 bases from V and 7 bases from J, with 28 bases in between. This CDR3 region has 18 residues. Germline V CDR1 and CDR2: SGDLS, YYNGEE. The CDR3 loop is CASSGGPGIGRGRSGYTF. For the CDR3, the DNA is TGTGCCAGCAGCGGGGGCCCGGGGATCGGCCGAGGGAGATCTGGCTACACCTTC.

This clonotype was recorded many times. The chain has TRBV25-1 and TRBJ1-5, with TRBD1 matching 8 bases. V dropped 7 bases and J dropped 3; count of bases not matched to a gene: 8. CDR1 is MGHDK, CDR2 SYGVNS, per germline. CDR3 length: 15 amino acids. CDR3 nucleotide sequence: TGTGCCAGCACCGAGACAGGGGTTATCAATCAGCCCCAGCATTTT. Translating it yields CASTETGVINQPQHF.

V and J are TRBV9 and TRBJ2-1, with D unclear. Germline values: CDR1 SGDLS, CDR2 YYNGEE. This CDR3 is 13 amino acids long. V lost 0 bases and J 2 bases, leaving 3 bases between the germline ends. CDR3 amino acids: CASSVETYNEQFF. CDR3 nucleotides: TGTGCCAGCAGCGTAGAAACCTACAATGAGCAGTTCTTC.